This entry concerns a single TCR beta chain. Its antigen is not yet known. No base quality information exists; no much larger clone differs at one position. TCRbeta CDR3 regions were amplified from genomic DNA by means of the immunoSEQ Assay, a bias-controlled multiplex PCR. As for the authors' bioinformatics: The number of nucleated cells in each sample was estimated by amplification of reference gene primers within the assay. To quantify the absolute abundance of each unique TCRbeta CDR3 rearrangement, sequence reads were collapsed and filtered. For each sample, productive Simpson clonality was calculated by taking the square root of Simpson's diversity index across productive rearrangements. In its TCRdb copy, this immuneACCESS table keeps in-frame sequences only and misses some clones. Where compared with another copy, unresolved V genes explain less than half of these, and the others have no known cause. D and trimming were read from the DNA, whereas the V and J calls and clone size are those reported in that table. For this sample there are 98,000 or so clones; over 70% appear just once. 15% of the sample comes from the top ten.

This entry comes from a study of blood T cell repertoires in COVID-19 (dated by TCRdb to 2018 to 2021). At the level of the whole study: The collaborator samples originated in the United States, Italy and Spain and spanned the acute and convalescent phases of COVID-19. The dataset comprised deeply sampled blood TCRbeta repertoires from subjects exposed to, actively infected with, or recovered from COVID-19. The prospective study material was composed of cDNA or gDNA derived from T cells, B-cell-depleted T cells, or PBMCs. A de-identified subject ID, COVID-19 status, age in years and sex were almost always included in the sample metadata. The samples were drawn from two sources: the first 160 participants of the ongoing ImmuneRACE study, and 1,200 or so subjects contributed by 6 global collaborators. Where available, HLA class I and class II types were obtained from metadata supplied by the sample provider rather than from assay-based typing. A freely available public database, intended as a resource for researchers studying the immune response to SARS-CoV-2, is where the repertoires were released.

The germline V gene supplies CDR1 MDHEN and CDR2 SYDVKM. Trimming at the junction amounts to 5 bases on V and 2 bases on J, and the germline ends lie 10 bases apart. The CDR3, cysteine through phenylalanine, is 13 amino acids long. Only the CDR3 part of the read is kept: 39 bases, read in frame from the first base. Each collaborating institution followed its own protocols to collect whole blood in K2EDTA tubes. Collaborator samples were shipped for TCRbeta analysis as frozen whole blood, isolated PBMCs, or DNA extracted from either sample type. General conclusions and limits of the study: The amount of clinical and demographic metadata varied by source and participant and was provided uncurated.

This receptor was taken from a man aged 50-59 years with acute or convalescent COVID-19. The sample was peripheral blood. Rearrangement joined TRBV28 to TRBJ2-7; the D segment could be TRBD2, given 6 matching bases. Here is the DNA: TGTGCCAGCAGTGGTGGAGGGGCCTACGAGCAGTACTTC. This sequence encodes CASSGGGAYEQYF.